The 15 T cell receptor beta chains listed next were all sequenced from one sample in a study of blood T cell repertoires in COVID-19. The protocol was immunoSEQ multiplex PCR, while the TCRdb copy is restricted to in-frame clones and leaves out a portion. The sample has about 110,000 clones, approximately 90% seen once. Sequencing used peripheral blood. Receptor source: a human donor in a cohort sampled during active COVID-19.

This rearrangement joins TRBV21-1 to TRBJ2-2; the D call of TRBD1 is as the table states it, not checked on the DNA. TRBV21-1 is recorded as a pseudogene. The CDR3 totals 20 residues. Here the CDR3 reads CASSKVLGHRTRRNTGELFF. The DNA of the CDR3 is TGTGCCAGCAGCAAAGTTCTTGGACACCGAACCCGGCGGAACACCGGGGAGCTGTTTTTT.

The V gene is TRBV12-3 or TRBV12-4, the J gene TRBJ2-1; 9 bases line up with TRBD1. There are 13 residues in the CDR3. V lost 8 bases, J lost 14 bases, and 13 bases stayed unmatched. The CDR3 region has the DNA TGTGCCAGCCTTGGAGGGACAGGGCCTAGCGAGTTCTTC. Amino acid sequence: CASLGGTGPSEFF.

This clone came up once. The chain joins TRBV28 to TRBJ1-2; D gene ambiguous. The CDR3 runs to 13 residues. V was trimmed by 2 bases and J by 3 bases, leaving 7 bases between them. Germline lookup yields CDR1 MDHEN and CDR2 SYDVKM. DNA for the CDR3: TGTGCCAGCAGTTTACGGTCACACTATGGCTACACCTTC. Its translation: CASSLRSHYGYTF.

The chain carries TRBV19 and TRBJ1-1, with D possibly matching TRBD1 (6 bases). The CDR3 loop spans 14 amino acids. Germline loops: CDR1 LNHDA, CDR2 SQIVND (reference sequence). Trimming shortened V by 3 bases and J by 4 bases, and 12 bases separated the two germline ends. CDR3 amino acids: CASSIPGGPTEAFF. The DNA of the CDR3 is TGTGCCAGTAGTATCCCGGGGGGCCCCACTGAAGCTTTCTTT.

The chain recombines TRBV27 with TRBJ2-7, with 9 bases aligning to TRBD2. Losses at the gene ends were 3 bases for V and 4 bases for J; bases not matched to a gene: 10. CDR1 is MNHEY and CDR2 is SMNVEV in the germline V gene (reference sequence). CDR3 length: 16 residues. The CDR3 region is CASSFFRGREKYEQYF. CDR3 in DNA: TGTGCCAGCAGTTTCTTTCGCGGGAGGGAAAAATACGAGCAGTACTTC.

The chain links TRBV11-3 to TRBJ2-3; D might be TRBD1 (6 bases). The CDR3 extends over 17 amino acids. Per germline, CDR1 SGHNT and CDR2 YENEEA. Trimming took 4 bases from V and 0 from J, leaving 17 bases between them. The CDR3 DNA reads as TGTGCCAGCAGCTCAGGAGTAGGACAGCGAAGCACAGATACGCAGTATTTT. Encoded protein: CASSSGVGQRSTDTQYF.

The V gene is TRBV10-3, the J gene TRBJ2-7, with D possibly TRBD2 on 5 matching bases. The V and J ends lost 5 bases and 2 bases respectively, with 7 bases between them. This CDR3 has 12 residues. Germline values: CDR1 ENHRY, CDR2 SYGVKD. This chain's CDR3 is CAISSGTYEQYF. For the CDR3, the DNA is TGTGCCATCAGTAGCGGTACCTACGAGCAGTACTTC.

The V and J genes are TRBV12-3 or TRBV12-4 and TRBJ1-1, with 7 positions matching TRBD1. The J segment lost 11 bases and the V segment lost 5 bases, leaving 5 bases of the junction unmatched. CDR3 length: 11 residues. The CDR3 here is CASSKQGWAFF. The CDR3 DNA follows: TGTGCCAGCAGTAAACAGGGGTGGGCTTTCTTT.

V and J are TRBV9 and TRBJ1-1, with D uncertain. The CDR3 extends over 14 amino acids. V dropped 3 bases and J dropped 4 bases, with 13 bases sitting between them. The germline CDR1 and CDR2 sequences are SGDLS and YYNGEE. The CDR3 DNA follows: TGTGCCAGCAGCGCCACAGCAGTGGGCACTGAAGCTTTCTTT. Amino acid sequence: CASSATAVGTEAFF.

This sequence joins TRBV28 and TRBJ2-5, with a weak D call TRBD2 (5 bases). V was cut by 7 bases and J by 5 bases, with 14 bases left in between. This CDR3 is 13 amino acids long. Germline V CDR1 and CDR2: MDHEN, SYDVKM. The CDR3 DNA sequence: TGTGCCAGCAAACTAGGAGTGCTGGAGACCCAGTACTTC. Protein: CASKLGVLETQYF.

The rearrangement links TRBV9 to TRBJ1-2; 7 bases align to TRBD1. With V trimmed by 4 bases and J by 5 bases, 17 bases remained unmatched. Germline lookup yields CDR1 SGDLS and CDR2 YYNGEE. CDR3 size: 17 residues. In nucleotides, the CDR3 is TGTGCCAGCAGCCTAGGGACAGATATCCCTTTTCGATATGGCTACACCTTC. Encoded protein: CASSLGTDIPFRYGYTF. Supplemented by reference TRBV9 and TRBJ1-2, the full variable domain reads DSGVTQTPKHLITATGQRVTLRCSPRSGDLSVYWYQQSLDQGLQFLIQYYNGEERAKGNILERFSAQQFPDLHSELNLSSLELGDSALYFCASSLGTDIPFRYGYTFGSGTRLTVV.

This clone appeared a single time. This sequence joins TRBV28 and TRBJ1-6; TRBD1 is a possible D gene (6 bases). The CDR3 loop spans 16 amino acids. The germline V gene encodes CDR1 MDHEN and CDR2 SYDVKM. V was clipped by 6 bases and J by 7 bases, with 19 bases between them. The chain's CDR3 is CASRPGGGARNSPLHF. As DNA, the CDR3 is TGTGCCAGCAGACCCGGTGGGGGGGCAAGGAATTCACCCCTCCACTTT.

This chain links TRBV4-3 with TRBJ2-2, with D tentatively TRBD1 (6 bases). Trimming left V 1 base short and J 7 bases short, with 10 bases between. The CDR3 contains 14 residues. The germline CDR1 and CDR2 sequences are LGHNA and YSLEER. The CDR3 DNA reads as TGCGCCAGCAGCCAAGCAGGGGCGGACGGGGAGCTGTTTTTT. Its protein product is CASSQAGADGELFF.

The chain recombines TRBV5-1 with TRBJ2-7, with a tentative D call TRBD1 (6 bases). Trimming shortened V by 3 bases and J by 3 bases, and 19 bases separated the two germline ends. Germline CDR1 and CDR2: SGHRS and YFSETQ. The CDR3 is 16 amino acids. DNA of the CDR3: TGCGCCAGCAGCTCCACTGGACAGTCCCGCCGCTACGAGCAGTACTTC. This codes for CASSSTGQSRRYEQYF.

The chain combines TRBV19 with TRBJ2-7; 10 nucleotides align to TRBD1. V dropped 5 bases and J dropped 3; count of bases not matched to a gene: 7. The CDR3 consists of 15 residues. The germline V gene has CDR1 LNHDA and CDR2 SQIVND (reference sequence). CDR3 residues: CASSLGTGDIYEQYF. As DNA, the CDR3 is TGTGCCAGTAGTCTAGGGACAGGGGACATCTACGAGCAGTACTTC.